These 11 T cell receptor beta chains came from one sample sequenced in a study of Ad26.COV2.S vaccination and SARS-CoV-2 variants (TCRdb year 2021). The intended sense of this specimen's treatment or condition label: over 15 received Ad26.COV2.S at low or high dose, single or two shots; 5 received placebo; per-sample allocation not given. For vaccine and placebo recipients, the sequenced repertoires came from samples collected on day 63 after the first injection. Library method: the immunoSEQ multiplex PCR assay. TCRdb mirrors the immuneACCESS table, restricted to in-frame sequences. Some clones are absent from its copies; in checked studies, under half trace to an unresolved V gene, and the reason for the others is unknown. The table for this sample lists hundreds of thousands of clones; 80% to 90% of them were counted only once. The ten largest clones take up about 1.5% of the sample. The starting material was peripheral blood, obtained in a trial of Ad26.COV2.S vaccine versus placebo. The receptors originated from a person between 18 and 60 years old who received the Ad26.COV2.S COVID-19 vaccine or a placebo.

A few counts support this clone. The chain links TRBV7-2 to TRBJ1-1, with D hard to call. V was shortened by 5 bases and J by 5 bases, with 12 bases between the two germline ends. CDR1 is SGHTA, CDR2 FQGNSA, per germline. This CDR3 contains 13 residues. CDR3 DNA sequence: TGTGCCAGCAGCACCGGGGTTCGGACTGAAGCTTTCTTT. Translated, it gives CASSTGVRTEAFF.

The chain couples TRBV15 to TRBJ1-1; D remains unclear. Germline CDR1 reads LNHNV; CDR2 reads YYDKDF (reference sequence). The length of the CDR3 is 13 residues. The ends were cut back, 1 base at V and 1 base at J, with 4 bases in the middle. The CDR3 reads CATSRVRNTEAFF. As DNA, the CDR3 is TGTGCCACCAGCAGAGTTCGGAACACTGAAGCTTTCTTT.

This clone was picked up one time. The sample carries other DNA sequences with the same CDR3. The J gene is TRBJ2-5, the V gene TRBV18; the D is unclear. V lost 2 bases and J 2 bases, leaving 6 bases between the germline ends. CDR1 and CDR2 from the germline V gene are KGHSH and LQKENI. The CDR3 extends over 13 amino acids. In DNA form, the CDR3 reads TGTGCCAGCTCACCAGTTGGGCAAGAGACCCAGTACTTC. It translates to CASSPVGQETQYF.

The genes are TRBV27 and TRBJ2-2; D gene unclear. The V end lost 3 bases, the J end lost 3 bases, and 14 bases lay between the germline ends. CDR1 is MNHEY and CDR2 is SMNVEV in the germline V gene (reference sequence). The CDR3 runs 16 residues. The CDR3 coding sequence is TGTGCCAGCAGTTTCCACGTTAGTGTGGACACCGGGGAGCTGTTTTTT. The encoded protein is CASSFHVSVDTGELFF.

V is TRBV5-6 and J is TRBJ2-1; D is possibly TRBD1 (5 bases). This CDR3 has 16 amino acids. CDR1 SGHDT and CDR2 YYEEEE come from the germline V gene. Trimming removed 4 bases from V and 3 bases from J, with 17 bases in between. CDR3 sequence: CASSNPGSSLYNEQFF. The CDR3, as DNA: TGTGCCAGCAGCAACCCAGGGTCCTCCCTCTACAATGAGCAGTTCTTC.

V is TRBV7-9 and J is TRBJ2-3; 9 nucleotides align to TRBD2. V lost 0 bases and J lost 3; bases outside the gene matches: 7. The CDR3 has 17 residues. Germline loops: CDR1 SEHNR, CDR2 FQNEAQ (reference sequence). The CDR3 loop is CASSLAVSGSGTDTQYF. The CDR3 nucleotides are TGTGCCAGCAGCTTAGCGGTTAGCGGGAGTGGGACAGATACGCAGTATTTT.

The rearrangement uses TRBV5-6 and TRBJ2-3, with TRBD2 identical over 13 bases. J lost 6 bases, V lost 4 bases, and 8 bases had no gene match. Looked up from germline, CDR1 is SGHDT and CDR2 is YYEEEE. The CDR3 contains 16 residues. This CDR3 reads CASSPLLAGGWDTQYF. The CDR3 nucleotides read TGTGCCAGCAGCCCTCTACTAGCGGGAGGGTGGGATACGCAGTATTTT.

The chain carries TRBV29-1 and TRBJ2-1, with D perhaps TRBD1 or TRBD2 (5 bases each). V was cut by 7 bases and J by 15 bases, with 25 bases left in between. This CDR3 spans 13 amino acids. Germline assignment: CDR1 SQVTM and CDR2 ANQGSEA. CDR3 region: CSGQDPTGRVPFF. The DNA for the CDR3 is TGCAGCGGCCAAGACCCGACGGGACGGGTGCCGTTCTTC.

The chain uses TRBV5-1 and TRBJ1-1; tentatively, D is TRBD1 (5 bases). Germline values: CDR1 SGHRS, CDR2 YFSETQ. The germline V and J ends were trimmed by 0 bases and 0 bases, with 12 bases remaining between them. The CDR3 spans 16 residues. As DNA, the CDR3 is TGCGCCAGCAGCTTGGCGTCAGGGCCCGTGAACACTGAAGCTTTCTTT. It translates to CASSLASGPVNTEAFF.

To note about this clone: Other DNA sequences within the sample encode an identical CDR3. V is TRBV5-6 and J is TRBJ2-3; D remains ambiguous. The V gene lost 1 base and the J gene lost 6 bases, with 6 bases spanning the gap. The CDR3 contains 12 residues. The germline V gene has CDR1 SGHDT and CDR2 YYEEEE. This chain's CDR3 is CASSLNPDTQYF. The CDR3, as DNA: TGTGCCAGCAGCTTGAACCCTGATACGCAGTATTTT.

This chain links TRBV7-9 with TRBJ2-7; D remains ambiguous. The CDR3 is 12 residues long. Per the germline V gene, CDR1 is SEHNR and CDR2 is FQNEAQ (reference sequence). CDR3 nucleotide sequence: TGTGCTACCGACCGACTTTCTTACGAGCAGTACTTC. This codes for CATDRLSYEQYF. The full variable domain, rest sourced from reference TRBV7-9 and TRBJ2-7, is DTGVSQNPRHKITKRGQNVTFRCDPISEHNRLYWYRQTLGQGPEFLTYFQNEAQLEKSRLLSDRFSAERPKGSFSTLEIQRTEQGDSAMYLCATDRLSYEQYFGPGTRLTVT.